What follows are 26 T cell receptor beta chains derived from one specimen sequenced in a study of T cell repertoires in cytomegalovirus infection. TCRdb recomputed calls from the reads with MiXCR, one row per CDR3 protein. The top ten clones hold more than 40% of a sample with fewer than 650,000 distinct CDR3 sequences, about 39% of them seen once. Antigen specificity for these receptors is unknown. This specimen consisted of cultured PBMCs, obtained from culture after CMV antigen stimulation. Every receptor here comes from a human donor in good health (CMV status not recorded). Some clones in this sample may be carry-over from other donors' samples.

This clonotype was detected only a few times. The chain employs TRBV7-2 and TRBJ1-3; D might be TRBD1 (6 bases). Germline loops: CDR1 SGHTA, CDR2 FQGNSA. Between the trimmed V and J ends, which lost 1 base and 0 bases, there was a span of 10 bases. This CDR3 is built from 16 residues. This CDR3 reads CASSLEGVLSGNTIYF. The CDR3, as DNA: TGTGCCAGCAGCTTAGAGGGGGTTCTCTCTGGAAACACCATATATTTT.

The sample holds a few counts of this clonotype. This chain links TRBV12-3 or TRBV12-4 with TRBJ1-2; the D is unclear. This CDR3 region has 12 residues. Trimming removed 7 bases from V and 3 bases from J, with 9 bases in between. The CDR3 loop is CASTPGDYGYTF. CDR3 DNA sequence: TGTGCCAGCACCCCGGGAGACTATGGCTACACCTTC.

Here the CDR3 reads CASSPWVRLPDTQYF. CDR3 nucleotide sequence: TGTGCCAGCAGCCCGTGGGTGCGGCTGCCAGATACGCAGTATTTT. This chain joins TRBV7-9 and TRBJ2-3, with D unresolved. Germline CDR1 and CDR2: SEHNR and FQNEAQ (reference sequence). This CDR3 has 15 residues. V lost 5 bases and J lost 4, with 16 bases in between.

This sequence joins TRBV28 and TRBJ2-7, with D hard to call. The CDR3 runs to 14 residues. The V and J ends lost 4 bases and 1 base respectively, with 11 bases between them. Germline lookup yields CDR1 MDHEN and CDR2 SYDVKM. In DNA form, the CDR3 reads TGTGCCAGCAGTTCGCAGACATTATCCTACGAGCAGTACTTC. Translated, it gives CASSSQTLSYEQYF.

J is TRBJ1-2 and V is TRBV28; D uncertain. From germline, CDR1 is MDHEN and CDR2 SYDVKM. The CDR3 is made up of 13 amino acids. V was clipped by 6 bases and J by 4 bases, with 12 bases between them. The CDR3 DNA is TGTGCCAGCAGCCGGGGAGGAACCTATGGCTACACCTTC. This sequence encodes CASSRGGTYGYTF.

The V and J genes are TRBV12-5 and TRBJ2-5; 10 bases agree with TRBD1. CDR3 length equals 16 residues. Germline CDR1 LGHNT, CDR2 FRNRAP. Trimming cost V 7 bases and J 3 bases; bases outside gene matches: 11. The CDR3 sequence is CASAPLKTGGEETQYF. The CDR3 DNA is TGTGCTAGTGCGCCCCTCAAGACAGGGGGCGAAGAGACCCAGTACTTC. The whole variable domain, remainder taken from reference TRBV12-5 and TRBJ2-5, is DARVTQTPRHKVTEMGQEVTMRCQPILGHNTVFWYRQTMMQGLELLAYFRNRAPLDDSGMPKDRFSAEMPDATLATLKIQPSEPRDSAVYFCASAPLKTGGEETQYFGPGTRLLVL.

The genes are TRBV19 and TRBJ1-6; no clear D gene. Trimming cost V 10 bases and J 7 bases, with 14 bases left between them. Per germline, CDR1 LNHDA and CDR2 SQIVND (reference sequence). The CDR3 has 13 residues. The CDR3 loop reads CATNLGWNSPLHF. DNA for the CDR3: TGTGCCACCAATTTGGGGTGGAATTCACCCCTCCACTTT.

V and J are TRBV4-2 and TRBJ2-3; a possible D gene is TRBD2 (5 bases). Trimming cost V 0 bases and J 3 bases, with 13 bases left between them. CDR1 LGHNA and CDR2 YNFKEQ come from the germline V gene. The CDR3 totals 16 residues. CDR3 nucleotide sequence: TGTGCCAGCAGCCAAGATCGGGGTAGCGAGACAGATACGCAGTATTTT. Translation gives CASSQDRGSETDTQYF.

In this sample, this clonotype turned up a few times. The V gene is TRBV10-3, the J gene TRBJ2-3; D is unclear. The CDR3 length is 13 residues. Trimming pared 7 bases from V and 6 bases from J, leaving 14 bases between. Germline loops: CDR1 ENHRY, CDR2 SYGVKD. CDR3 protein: CAITVGVRDTQYF. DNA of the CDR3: TGTGCCATCACCGTTGGCGTGAGGGATACGCAGTATTTT.

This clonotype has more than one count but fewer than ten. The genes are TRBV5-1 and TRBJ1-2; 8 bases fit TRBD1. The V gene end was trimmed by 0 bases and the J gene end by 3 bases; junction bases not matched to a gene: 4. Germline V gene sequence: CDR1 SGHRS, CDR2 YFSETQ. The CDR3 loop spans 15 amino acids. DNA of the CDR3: TGCGCCAGCAGCTTGGTGACAGGGGCGGACTATGGCTACACCTTC. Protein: CASSLVTGADYGYTF.

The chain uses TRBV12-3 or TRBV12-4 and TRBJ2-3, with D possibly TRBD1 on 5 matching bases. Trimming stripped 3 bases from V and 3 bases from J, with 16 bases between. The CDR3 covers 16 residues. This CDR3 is CASSFRVGQGTDTQYF. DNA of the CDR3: TGTGCCAGCAGTTTTCGCGTCGGACAAGGAACAGATACGCAGTATTTT.

This CDR3 is CASSDGTPSSYNEQFF. The CDR3 DNA sequence: TGCGCCAGCAGCGACGGGACTCCAAGCTCCTACAATGAGCAGTTCTTC. The chain is built from TRBV5-1 and TRBJ2-1, with a possible D match to TRBD2 (6 bases). This CDR3 spans 16 amino acids. V was trimmed by 4 bases and J by 0 bases, leaving 14 bases between them. From germline, CDR1 is SGHRS and CDR2 YFSETQ.

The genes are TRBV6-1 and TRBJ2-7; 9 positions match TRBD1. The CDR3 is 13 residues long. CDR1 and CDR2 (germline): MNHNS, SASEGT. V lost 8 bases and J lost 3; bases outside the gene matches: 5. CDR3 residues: CASVLGQGYEQYF. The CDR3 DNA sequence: TGTGCCAGCGTCTTGGGACAGGGCTACGAGCAGTACTTC.

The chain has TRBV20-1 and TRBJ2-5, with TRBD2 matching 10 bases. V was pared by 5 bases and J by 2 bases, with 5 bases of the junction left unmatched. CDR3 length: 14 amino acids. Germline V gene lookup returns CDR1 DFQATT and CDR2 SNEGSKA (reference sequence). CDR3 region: CSALLAGRQETQYF. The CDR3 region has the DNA TGCAGTGCTTTACTAGCGGGGCGACAAGAGACCCAGTACTTC.

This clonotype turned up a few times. The CDR3 bases are TGTGCCAGCAGCTACCTACCCGGACTAGCGGGGACCCCGCTAGCAGATACGCAGTATTTT. Its protein is CASSYLPGLAGTPLADTQYF. This rearrangement joins TRBV7-8 to TRBJ2-3, with 12 bases matching TRBD2. V lost 4 bases, J lost 4 bases, and 18 bases stayed unmatched. CDR3 length: 20 residues. Germline assignment: CDR1 SGHVS and CDR2 FQNEAQ.

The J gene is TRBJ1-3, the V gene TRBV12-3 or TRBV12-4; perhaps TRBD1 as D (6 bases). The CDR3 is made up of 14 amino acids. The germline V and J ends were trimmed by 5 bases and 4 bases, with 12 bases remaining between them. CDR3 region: CASSIQGPGNTIYF. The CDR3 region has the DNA TGTGCCAGCAGTATACAGGGTCCCGGAAACACCATATATTTT.

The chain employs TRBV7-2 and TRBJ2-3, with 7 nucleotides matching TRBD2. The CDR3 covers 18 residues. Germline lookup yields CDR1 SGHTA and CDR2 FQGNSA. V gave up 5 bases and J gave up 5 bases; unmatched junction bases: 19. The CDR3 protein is CASSRGGIGGPRVDTQYF. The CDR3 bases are TGTGCCAGCAGCCGCGGGGGTATTGGCGGCCCCCGAGTAGATACGCAGTATTTT.

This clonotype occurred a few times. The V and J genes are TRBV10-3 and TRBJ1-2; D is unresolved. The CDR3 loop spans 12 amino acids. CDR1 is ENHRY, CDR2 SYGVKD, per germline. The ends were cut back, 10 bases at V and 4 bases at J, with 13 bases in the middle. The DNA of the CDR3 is TGTGCCAGCATGATAAGGCCCTATGGCTACACCTTC. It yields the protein CASMIRPYGYTF.

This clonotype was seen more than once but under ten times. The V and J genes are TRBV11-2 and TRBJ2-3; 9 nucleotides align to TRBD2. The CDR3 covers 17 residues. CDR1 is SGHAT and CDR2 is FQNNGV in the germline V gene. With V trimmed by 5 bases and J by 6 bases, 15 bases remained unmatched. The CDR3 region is CASSLPRWRGGGDTQYF. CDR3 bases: TGTGCCAGCAGCCTACCTCGGTGGCGGGGGGGCGGGGATACGCAGTATTTT.

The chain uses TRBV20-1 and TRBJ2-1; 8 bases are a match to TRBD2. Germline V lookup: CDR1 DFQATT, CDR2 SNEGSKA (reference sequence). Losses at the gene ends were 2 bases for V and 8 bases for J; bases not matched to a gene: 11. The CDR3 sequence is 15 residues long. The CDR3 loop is CSARPLMRGDHEQFF. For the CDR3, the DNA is TGCAGTGCTAGACCCCTAATGCGGGGGGACCATGAGCAGTTCTTC.

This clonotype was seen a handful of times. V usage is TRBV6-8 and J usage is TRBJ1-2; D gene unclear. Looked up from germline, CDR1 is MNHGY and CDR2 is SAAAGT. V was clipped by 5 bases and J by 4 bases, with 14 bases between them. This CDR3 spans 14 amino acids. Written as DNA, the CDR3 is TGTGCCAGCAGTGCTATCGCGACGAGCTATGGCTACACCTTC. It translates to CASSAIATSYGYTF.

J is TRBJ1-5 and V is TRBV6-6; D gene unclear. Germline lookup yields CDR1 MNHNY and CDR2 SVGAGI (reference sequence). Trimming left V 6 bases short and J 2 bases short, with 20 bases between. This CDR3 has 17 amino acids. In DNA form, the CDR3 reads TGTGCCAGCAGACGGGCTTATCCCCTCTCGGGCAATCAGCCCCAGCATTTT. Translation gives CASRRAYPLSGNQPQHF.

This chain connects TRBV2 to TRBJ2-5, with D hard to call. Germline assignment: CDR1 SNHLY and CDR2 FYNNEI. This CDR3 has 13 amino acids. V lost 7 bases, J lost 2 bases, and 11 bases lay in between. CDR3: CASIRASQETQYF. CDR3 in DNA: TGTGCCAGCATTCGGGCCAGTCAAGAGACCCAGTACTTC. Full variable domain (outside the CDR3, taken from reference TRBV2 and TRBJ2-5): EPEVTQTPSHQVTQMGQEVILRCVPISNHLYFYWYRQILGQKVEFLVSFYNNEISEKSEIFDDQFSVERPDGSNFTLKIRSTKLEDSAMYFCASIRASQETQYFGPGTRLLVL.

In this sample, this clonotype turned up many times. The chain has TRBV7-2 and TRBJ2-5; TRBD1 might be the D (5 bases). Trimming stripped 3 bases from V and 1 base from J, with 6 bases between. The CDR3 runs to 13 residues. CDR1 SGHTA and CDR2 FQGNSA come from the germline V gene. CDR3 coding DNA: TGTGCCAGCAGCTTCCAGGGCCAAGAGACCCAGTACTTC. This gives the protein CASSFQGQETQYF.

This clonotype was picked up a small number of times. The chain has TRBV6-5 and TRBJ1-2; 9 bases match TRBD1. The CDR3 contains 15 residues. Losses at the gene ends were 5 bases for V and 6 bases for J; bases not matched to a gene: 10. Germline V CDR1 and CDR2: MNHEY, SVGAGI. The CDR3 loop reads CASSRRDRDGHGYTF. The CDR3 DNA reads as TGTGCCAGCAGTCGCCGGGACAGGGACGGGCATGGCTACACCTTC.

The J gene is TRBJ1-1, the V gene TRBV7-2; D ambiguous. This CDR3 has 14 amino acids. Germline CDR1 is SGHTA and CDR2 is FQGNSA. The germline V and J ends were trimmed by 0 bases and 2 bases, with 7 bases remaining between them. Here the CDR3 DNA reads TGTGCCAGCAGCTTAGCTGGGAAAAACACTGAAGCTTTCTTT. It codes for CASSLAGKNTEAFF.